This TCR beta chain was obtained from a study of control samples from healthy donors and cancer patients. Repertoires were generated with immunoSEQ multiplex PCR, while TCRdb's copy carries only in-frame clones and drops some. The sample has about 120,000 clones, approximately 88% seen once. Germline CDR1 is SGHNT and CDR2 is YYREEE (reference sequence). Trimming shortened V by 1 base and J by 6 bases, and 11 bases separated the two germline ends. This CDR3 is 15 amino acids long. The source of this sequence is a man aged 50-59 years in good health. The chain has TRBV5-4 and TRBJ1-6, with D possibly matching TRBD1 (5 bases). Sequenced material: blood. This CDR3 reads CASSLWGPSNSPLHF. For the CDR3, the DNA is TGTGCCAGCAGCTTGTGGGGCCCAAGTAATTCACCCCTCCACTTT.